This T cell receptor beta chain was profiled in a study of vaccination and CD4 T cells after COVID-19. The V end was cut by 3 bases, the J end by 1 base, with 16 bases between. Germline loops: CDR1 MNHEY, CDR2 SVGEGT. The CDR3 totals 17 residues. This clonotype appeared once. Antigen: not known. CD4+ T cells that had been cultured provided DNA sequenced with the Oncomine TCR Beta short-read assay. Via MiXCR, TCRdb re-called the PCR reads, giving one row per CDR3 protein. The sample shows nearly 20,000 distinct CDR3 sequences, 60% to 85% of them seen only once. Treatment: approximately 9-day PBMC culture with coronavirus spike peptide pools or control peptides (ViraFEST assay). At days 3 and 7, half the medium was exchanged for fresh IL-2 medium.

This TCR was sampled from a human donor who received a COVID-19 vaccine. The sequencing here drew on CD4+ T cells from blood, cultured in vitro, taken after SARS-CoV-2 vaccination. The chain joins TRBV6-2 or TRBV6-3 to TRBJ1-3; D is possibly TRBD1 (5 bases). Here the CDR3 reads CASSYPDQGRSGNTIYF. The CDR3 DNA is TGTGCCAGCAGTTATCCCGACCAGGGACGGTCTGGAAACACCATATATTTT.